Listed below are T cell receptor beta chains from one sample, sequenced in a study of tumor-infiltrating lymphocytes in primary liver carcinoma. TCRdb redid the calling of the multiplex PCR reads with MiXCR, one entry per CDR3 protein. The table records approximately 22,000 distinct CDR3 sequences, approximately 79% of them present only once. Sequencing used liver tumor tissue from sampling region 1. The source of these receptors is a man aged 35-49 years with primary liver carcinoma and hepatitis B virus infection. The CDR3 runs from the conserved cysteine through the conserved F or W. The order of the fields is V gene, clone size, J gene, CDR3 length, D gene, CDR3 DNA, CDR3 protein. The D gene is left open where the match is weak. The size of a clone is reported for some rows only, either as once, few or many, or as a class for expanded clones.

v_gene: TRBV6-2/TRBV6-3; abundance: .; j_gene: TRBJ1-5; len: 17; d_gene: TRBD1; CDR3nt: TGTGCCAGCACCCCTACAGAGGGGGCCTATAGCGATCGGCCCCAGCATTTT; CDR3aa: CASTPTEGAYSDRPQHF
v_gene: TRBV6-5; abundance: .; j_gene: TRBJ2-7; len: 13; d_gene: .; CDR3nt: TGTGCCAGCAGTTACGGAGAGGCGGGTGAGCAGTACTTC; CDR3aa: CASSYGEAGEQYF
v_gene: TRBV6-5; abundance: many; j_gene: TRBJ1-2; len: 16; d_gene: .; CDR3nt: TGTGCCAGCAAAAGGGCACAGGGAAGTTATAGCTATGGCTACACCTTC; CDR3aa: CASKRAQGSYSYGYTF
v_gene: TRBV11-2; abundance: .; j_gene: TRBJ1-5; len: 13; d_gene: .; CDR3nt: TGTGCCAGGAGCTTAGATGGCGGACAGCCCCAACATTTT; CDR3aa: CARSLDGGQPQHF
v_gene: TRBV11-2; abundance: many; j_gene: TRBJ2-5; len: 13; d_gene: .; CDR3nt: TGTGCCAGCAACTTAGTTCAGGAAGAGACCCAGTACTTC; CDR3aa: CASNLVQEETQYF
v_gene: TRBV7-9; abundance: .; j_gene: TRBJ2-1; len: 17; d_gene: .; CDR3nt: TGTGCCTGCAGCTTACCATATCAGGGGCTTAAAACAAATCAGCAGTTCTTC; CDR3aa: CACSLPYQGLKTNQQFF
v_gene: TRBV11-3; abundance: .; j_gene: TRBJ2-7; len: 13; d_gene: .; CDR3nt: TGTGTCAGCAGCTTAACACCAGGCGGCGAGCAGTACTTC; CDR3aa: CVSSLTPGGEQYF
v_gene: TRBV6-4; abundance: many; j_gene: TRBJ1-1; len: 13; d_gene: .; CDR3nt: TGTGCCAGCAGCGAAGACATGAACACTGAAGCTTTCTTT; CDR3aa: CASSEDMNTEAFF
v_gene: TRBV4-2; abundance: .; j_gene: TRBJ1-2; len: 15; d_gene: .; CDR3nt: TGTGCCAGCAACCAGGATATGGGCAGGGGTGGTGGTTACACCTTC; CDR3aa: CASNQDMGRGGGYTF
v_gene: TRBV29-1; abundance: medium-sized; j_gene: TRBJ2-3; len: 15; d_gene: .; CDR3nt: TGCAGCGTTGAATTTGTGGCAGGACTTATGGATACGCAGTATTTT; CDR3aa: CSVEFVAGLMDTQYF
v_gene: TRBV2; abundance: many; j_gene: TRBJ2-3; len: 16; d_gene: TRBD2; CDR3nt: TGTGCCAGCAGCCAGACTAGCGGAGGACCTACAGATACGCAGTATTTT; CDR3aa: CASSQTSGGPTDTQYF
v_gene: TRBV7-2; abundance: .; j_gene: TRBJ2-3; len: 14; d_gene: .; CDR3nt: TGTGCCAGCAGCCCTCGTGCAGGCACAGATACGCAGTATTTT; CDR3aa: CASSPRAGTDTQYF
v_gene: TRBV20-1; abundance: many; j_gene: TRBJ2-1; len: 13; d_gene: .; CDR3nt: TGCAGTGCTAGAGTTCAGGGTGGGGGTTTGATGTCCTTC; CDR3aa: CSARVQGGGLMSF
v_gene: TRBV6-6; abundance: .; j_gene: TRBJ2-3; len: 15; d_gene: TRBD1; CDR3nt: TGTGCTAGCAGTTTACAGTGGGAAGGGACAGATACACAGTATTTT; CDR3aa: CASSLQWEGTDTQYF
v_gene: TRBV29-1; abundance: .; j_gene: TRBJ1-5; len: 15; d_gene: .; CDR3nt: TGCAGCGTCGCTTCCTCGGGACACCGTACAGATACGCAGCATTTT; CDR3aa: CSVASSGHRTDTQHF
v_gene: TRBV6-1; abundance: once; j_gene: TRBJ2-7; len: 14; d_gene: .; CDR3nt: TGTGTCAGCAGTGAAGCAGGACACTCCTACAAGCAGTACTTC; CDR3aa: CVSSEAGHSYKQYF
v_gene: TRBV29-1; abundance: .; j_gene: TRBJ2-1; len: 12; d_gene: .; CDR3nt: TGCAGCGCTGAGGAGGGGTACAATGAACAGTTCTTC; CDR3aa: CSAEEGYNEQFF
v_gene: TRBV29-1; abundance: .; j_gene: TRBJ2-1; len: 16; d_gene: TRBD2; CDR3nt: TGCAGCGTTGAGTTACCAGGACTAGCACTTCGGAATGAGCAATTCTTC; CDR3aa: CSVELPGLALRNEQFF
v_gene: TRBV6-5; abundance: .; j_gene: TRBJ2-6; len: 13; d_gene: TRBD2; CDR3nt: TGTACCAGCACCGAGTGGGGGGGTAACGTCCTGACTTTC; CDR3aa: CTSTEWGGNVLTF
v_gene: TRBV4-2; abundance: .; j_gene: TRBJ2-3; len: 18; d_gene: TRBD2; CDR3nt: TGCGCCGGCAGCCAACTGGCGCTTCTAGCGGGAGCGACAGATACGCAGTATTTT; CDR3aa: CAGSQLALLAGATDTQYF
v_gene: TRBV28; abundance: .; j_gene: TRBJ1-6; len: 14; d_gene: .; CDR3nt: TGTATCAGCAGTTTGGATTTGGATAATTCACCCCTCCACTTT; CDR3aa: CISSLDLDNSPLHF
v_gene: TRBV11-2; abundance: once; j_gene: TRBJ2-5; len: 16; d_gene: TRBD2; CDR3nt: TGTGCCAGCATCTTAACAGCGGGGGGCTCGGGAGAGATCCAGTACTTC; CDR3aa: CASILTAGGSGEIQYF
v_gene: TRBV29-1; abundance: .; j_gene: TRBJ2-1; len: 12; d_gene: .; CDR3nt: TGCAACCTCCGGCAGGGAGGTAATGAGCAGTTCTTC; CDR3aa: CNLRQGGNEQFF
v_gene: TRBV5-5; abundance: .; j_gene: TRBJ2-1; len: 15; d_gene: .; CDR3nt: TGTGCGAGCAGCCATGGACAGTGTTTCTACAATGAGCAGTTCTTC; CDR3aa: CASSHGQCFYNEQFF
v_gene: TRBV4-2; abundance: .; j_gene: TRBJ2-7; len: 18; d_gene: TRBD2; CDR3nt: TGTTCCAGCAGTGGAAAACCGGGGCCAGCGGGAGGGCCACACGAGCAGTACTTC; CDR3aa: CSSSGKPGPAGGPHEQYF
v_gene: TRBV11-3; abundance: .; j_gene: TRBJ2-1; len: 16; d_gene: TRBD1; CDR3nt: TGTGCCAACAGCCCAGCAGGTCAGGGGGTGGTAGATGAGCAGTCCTTC; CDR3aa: CANSPAGQGVVDEQSF
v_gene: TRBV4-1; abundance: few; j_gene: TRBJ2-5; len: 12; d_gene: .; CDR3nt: TGCGCCAGCAGACAAGATTCTCCGACCCAGTACTTC; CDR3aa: CASRQDSPTQYF
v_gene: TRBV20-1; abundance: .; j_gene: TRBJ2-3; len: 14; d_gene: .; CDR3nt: TGCAGTGCTAGAGATCGGAGGAGGACAGATACGAAGTATTTT; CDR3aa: CSARDRRRTDTKYF
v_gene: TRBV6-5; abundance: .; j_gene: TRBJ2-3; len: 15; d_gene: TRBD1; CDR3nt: TGTATCGGCAGTAGACAGGGGTGGAGCACAGATACGCAGTATTTT; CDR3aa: CIGSRQGWSTDTQYF
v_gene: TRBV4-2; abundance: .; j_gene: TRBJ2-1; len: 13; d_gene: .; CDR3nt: TGTGCCAGCGGCGGGACCTCACGTTCTGAGCAGTTCTTC; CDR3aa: CASGGTSRSEQFF
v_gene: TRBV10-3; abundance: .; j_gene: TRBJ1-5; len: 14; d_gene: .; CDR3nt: TGTGCCATCAGTGAGTATGAGAGTGATCAGCCCCAGCATTTC; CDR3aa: CAISEYESDQPQHF
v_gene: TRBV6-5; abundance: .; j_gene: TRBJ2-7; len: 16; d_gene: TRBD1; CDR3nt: TGTGGCAGCAGGCCCGGACAGGCAGCATCCTTCTACGAGCAATACTTT; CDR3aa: CGSRPGQAASFYEQYF
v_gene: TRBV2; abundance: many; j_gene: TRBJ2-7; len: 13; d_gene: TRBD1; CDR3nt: TGTGCCATTCGGGACAGGCGCTCCTACGAGCAGTACTTC; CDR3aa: CAIRDRRSYEQYF
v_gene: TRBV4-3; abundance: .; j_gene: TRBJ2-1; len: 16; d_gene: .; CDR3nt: TGCGCCAGCAGCCAATATAGAGTAGACACCCATAATGAGCAGTTCTTC; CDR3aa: CASSQYRVDTHNEQFF
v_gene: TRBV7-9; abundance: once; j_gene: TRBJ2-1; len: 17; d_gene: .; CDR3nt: TGTACCAGTAGCTTACCATATCAGGGGCCTAAAACAAATGAGCGGTTCTTC; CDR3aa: CTSSLPYQGPKTNERFF
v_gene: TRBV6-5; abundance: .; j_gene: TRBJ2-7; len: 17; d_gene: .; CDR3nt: TGTGCCAGCAGGACATTGACTAAGGGGAGACCAATCTACGAGCAGTACTTC; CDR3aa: CASRTLTKGRPIYEQYF
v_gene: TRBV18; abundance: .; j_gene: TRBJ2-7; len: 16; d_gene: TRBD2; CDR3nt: TGTGCCAGCTCACTAACCGGAGGGACTACCCCCTACGAGCAGTACTTC; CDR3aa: CASSLTGGTTPYEQYF
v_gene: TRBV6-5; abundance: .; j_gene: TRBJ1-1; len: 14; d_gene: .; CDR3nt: TGTGCCAGCAGATATAACGTAAGGGACACTGAAGCTTTCTTT; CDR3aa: CASRYNVRDTEAFF
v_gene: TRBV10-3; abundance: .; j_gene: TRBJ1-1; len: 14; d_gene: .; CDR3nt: TGTGCCATCCGTGACCGCTGCACGAACACTGAAGCTCTCTTT; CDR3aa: CAIRDRCTNTEALF
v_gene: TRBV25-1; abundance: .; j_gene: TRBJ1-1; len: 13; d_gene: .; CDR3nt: TGTGCCAGCAGAGGACAGATGATCGCTGAAGCTTTCTTT; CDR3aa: CASRGQMIAEAFF
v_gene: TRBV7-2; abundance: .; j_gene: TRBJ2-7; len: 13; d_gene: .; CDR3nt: TGTGCCAGCAGCTCGTCCTCGCTCTACGAGCAGTACTTC; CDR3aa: CASSSSSLYEQYF
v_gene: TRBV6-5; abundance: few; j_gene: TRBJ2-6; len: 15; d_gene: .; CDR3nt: TGTGTCAGCGGTCCCGACCTTCCTGGGGCCAACGCCCTGACTTTC; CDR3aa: CVSGPDLPGANALTF
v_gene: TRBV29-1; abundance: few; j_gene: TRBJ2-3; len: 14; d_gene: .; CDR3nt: TGCAACGTTCCTGAGAGGGGGTTCACAGATACGCAGTATTTT; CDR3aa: CNVPERGFTDTQYF
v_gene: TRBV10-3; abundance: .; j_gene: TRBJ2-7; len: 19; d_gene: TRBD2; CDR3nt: TGCGCCATCGCCAAACGATCGGGACTAGCGGGAGGGTCCTCATACGAGCAGTACTTC; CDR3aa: CAIAKRSGLAGGSSYEQYF
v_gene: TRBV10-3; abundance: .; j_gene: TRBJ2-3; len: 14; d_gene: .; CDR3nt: TGTATCATCGGGGCAGGGGCTAGCACAGATACGCAGTATTTT; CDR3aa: CIIGAGASTDTQYF
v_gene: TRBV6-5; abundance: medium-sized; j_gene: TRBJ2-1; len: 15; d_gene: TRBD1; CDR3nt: TGTGCCAGCAGTTACGGGACAGGAGCTTACAATGAGCAGTTCTTC; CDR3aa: CASSYGTGAYNEQFF
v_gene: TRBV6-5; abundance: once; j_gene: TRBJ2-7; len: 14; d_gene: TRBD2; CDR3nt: TGTACTAGCAGTTACTCTAGCGGGAATAGGGAGCAATACTTC; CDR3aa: CTSSYSSGNREQYF
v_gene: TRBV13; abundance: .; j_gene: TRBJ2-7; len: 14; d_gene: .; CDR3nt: TGTGCCAGCAGCTCGGACATGGGACCCTACGAGCAGTACTTC; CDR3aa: CASSSDMGPYEQYF
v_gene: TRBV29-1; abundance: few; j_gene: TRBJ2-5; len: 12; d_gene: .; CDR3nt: TGCGGCGTTGCGGCGAGCCAGGAGACCCAGTACTTC; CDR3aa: CGVAASQETQYF
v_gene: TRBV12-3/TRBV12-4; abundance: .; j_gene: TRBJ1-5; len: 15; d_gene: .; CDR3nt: TGTGTCAGCAGTTTTGGGCGAGGAAGCAATCAACCCCAGCATTTT; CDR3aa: CVSSFGRGSNQPQHF
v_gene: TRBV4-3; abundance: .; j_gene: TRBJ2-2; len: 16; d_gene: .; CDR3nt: TGCGCCACCAGCCAAAGCCCTGAAGGAAACCCCGGGGAGCTGTTTTTT; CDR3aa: CATSQSPEGNPGELFF
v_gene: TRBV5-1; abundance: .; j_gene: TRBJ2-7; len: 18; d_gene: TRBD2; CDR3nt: TGCGCCAGCAACTTGGAGGCTAGCGGGCCCGATAGGCTTTACGAGCAGTACTTC; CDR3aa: CASNLEASGPDRLYEQYF
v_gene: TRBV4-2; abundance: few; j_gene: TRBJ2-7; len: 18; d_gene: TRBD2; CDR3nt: TGTGCCAGCAGTGGGACACCGGGACTAGCGGGGGGGCCACACGAGCAGTACTTC; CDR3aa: CASSGTPGLAGGPHEQYF
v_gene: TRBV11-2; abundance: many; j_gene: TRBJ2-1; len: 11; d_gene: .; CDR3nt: TGTGCCCTCGGGGCTTACAATGAGCAGTTCTTC; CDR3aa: CALGAYNEQFF
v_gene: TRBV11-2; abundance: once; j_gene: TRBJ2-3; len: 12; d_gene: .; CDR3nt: TGTGACAGCAGCGTCAACACAGATACGCAGTATTTT; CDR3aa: CDSSVNTDTQYF
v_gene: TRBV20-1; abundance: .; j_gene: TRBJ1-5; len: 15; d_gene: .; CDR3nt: TGCAGTGCTAGAGATGGGGGTTATAGCAATCAGCCCCAGCATTTT; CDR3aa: CSARDGGYSNQPQHF
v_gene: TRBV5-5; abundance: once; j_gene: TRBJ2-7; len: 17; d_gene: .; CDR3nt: TGTGCCAGCAACTTGGAGCAACACTCGACTCGGCCCTACGAGCAGTACTTC; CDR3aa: CASNLEQHSTRPYEQYF
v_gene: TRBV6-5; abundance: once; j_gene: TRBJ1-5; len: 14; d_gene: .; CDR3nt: TGTGCCAGCAGGGGGGGGGGTCGCAACCAGCCCCATCATTTT; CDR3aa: CASRGGGRNQPHHF
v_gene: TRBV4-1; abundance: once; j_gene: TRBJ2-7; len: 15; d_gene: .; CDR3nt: TGCGCCAGGAGCCAAGATTTGGGAGGTGGCTACAAGCACTTCTTC; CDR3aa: CARSQDLGGGYKHFF
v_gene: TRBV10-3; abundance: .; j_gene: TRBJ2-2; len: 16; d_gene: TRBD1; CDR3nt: TGTGCCATCATTGGGACAGAAGGTGGGAACACCGGGGTGCTGTTTTTC; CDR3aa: CAIIGTEGGNTGVLFF